Following are 32 T cell receptor beta chains from one sample sequenced in a study of blood T cell repertoires in COVID-19. Sequencing used immunoSEQ multiplex PCR; TCRdb keeps in-frame clones, though not all of them. The data hold approximately 90,000 clones, with about 86% observed a single time. Sequencing was done on a sample of peripheral blood. The receptor source for this set is a man older than 75 with active or convalescent COVID-19.

This rearrangement joins TRBV5-6 to TRBJ2-5, with TRBD2 identical over 15 bases. The CDR3 totals 16 residues. Per the germline V gene, CDR1 is SGHDT and CDR2 is YYEEEE. With V trimmed by 4 bases and J by 5 bases, 6 bases remained unmatched. As DNA, the CDR3 is TGTGCCAGCAGCGGACTAGCGGGAGGGCCAGGGGAGACCCAGTACTTC. Translation: CASSGLAGGPGETQYF.

CDR3 DNA: TGTGCCAGTAGTATAGGCAGGAGGGGAAACACCATATATTTT. Its translation: CASSIGRRGNTIYF. The gene calls are TRBV19 and TRBJ1-3; D is uncertain. CDR3 length: 14 residues. Per germline, CDR1 LNHDA and CDR2 SQIVND (reference sequence). The V gene lost 1 base and the J gene lost 4 bases, with 8 bases spanning the gap.

This chain connects TRBV4-3 to TRBJ2-5; TRBD1 agrees at 7 bases. J lost 5 bases, V lost 0 bases, and 6 bases had no gene match. Germline CDR1 LGHNA, CDR2 YSLEER. The CDR3 has 15 residues. The CDR3 nucleotides read TGCGCCAGCAGCCAAGATACAGGGGCAGGGGAGACCCAGTACTTC. Translation gives CASSQDTGAGETQYF.

This clone came up a few times. The chain employs TRBV29-1 and TRBJ1-1, with TRBD1 matching over 9 bases. CDR1 is SQVTM and CDR2 is ANQGSEA in the germline V gene. V lost 7 bases and J lost 3; bases outside the gene matches: 9. The length of the CDR3 is 14 residues. CDR3 protein: CSANRDRAYTEAFF. Written as DNA, the CDR3 is TGCAGCGCCAACCGGGACAGGGCATACACTGAAGCTTTCTTT.

V and J are TRBV9 and TRBJ2-3, with no clear D. Per the germline V gene, CDR1 is SGDLS and CDR2 is YYNGEE. The length of the CDR3 is 15 residues. V lost 0 bases to trimming and J lost 6 bases, with 14 bases between them. CDR3: CASSVEGLPEDTQYF. CDR3 coding DNA: TGTGCCAGCAGCGTAGAAGGCCTCCCGGAGGATACGCAGTATTTT.

The CDR3 DNA follows: TGCGCCAGCAGCCAACCCCCTTTACACAGGCAAACACCTAGCACAGATACGCAGTATTTT. This codes for CASSQPPLHRQTPSTDTQYF. This chain links TRBV4-1 with TRBJ2-3, with D possibly matching TRBD1 (5 bases). Germline V CDR1 and CDR2: MGHRA, YSYEKL. The length of the CDR3 is 20 residues. Trimming cost V 2 bases and J 0 bases, with 24 bases left between them.

The chain is built from TRBV11-2 and TRBJ2-3; a possible D gene is TRBD2 (5 bases). V lost 1 base and J 0 bases, leaving 11 bases between the germline ends. Germline V gene data show CDR1 as SGHAT and CDR2 as FQNNGV. This CDR3 comprises 16 residues. The CDR3 nucleotides read TGTGCCAGCAGCTTAGTAGCGTCCCTTAGCACAGATACGCAGTATTTT. Encoded protein: CASSLVASLSTDTQYF.

J is TRBJ2-2 and V is TRBV19, with TRBD2 identical over 10 bases. Germline V gene lookup returns CDR1 LNHDA and CDR2 SQIVND (reference sequence). The CDR3 sequence is 17 residues long. V shed 3 bases, J shed 4 bases, and the junction held 8 bases outside the gene matches. The CDR3 sequence: CASSIVAGGAGTGELFF. The CDR3 DNA sequence: TGTGCCAGTAGTATTGTAGCGGGAGGTGCTGGCACCGGGGAGCTGTTTTTT.

This clone was counted between two and nine times. This chain uses TRBV21-1 with TRBJ1-3; the table's D call of TRBD1 was not tested on the DNA. TRBV21-1 is marked as a pseudogene. This CDR3 spans 16 amino acids. CDR3: CASSKGGPPSGNTIYF. As DNA, the CDR3 is TGTGCCAGCAGCAAAGGTGGGCCACCGTCTGGAAACACCATATATTTT.

The chain links TRBV19 to TRBJ1-5; perhaps TRBD1 as D (5 bases). Trimming shortened V by 4 bases and J by 5 bases, and 12 bases separated the two germline ends. The CDR3 contains 14 residues. Germline values: CDR1 LNHDA, CDR2 SQIVND (reference sequence). CDR3 region: CASSTRWGDQPQHF. The CDR3, as DNA: TGTGCCAGTAGTACGCGGTGGGGGGATCAGCCCCAGCATTTT.

The chain has TRBV7-2 and TRBJ2-7; TRBD2 aligns across 13 bases. There are 15 residues in the CDR3. Germline trimming cut 3 bases from V and 3 bases from J; bases unmatched to any gene: 2. The germline V gene has CDR1 SGHTA and CDR2 FQGNSA. The CDR3: CASSFWTSGGYEQYF. CDR3 sequence (DNA): TGTGCCAGCAGCTTCTGGACTAGCGGGGGCTACGAGCAGTACTTC.

A word on this clone: A junction boundary mismatches the germline segment, possibly from a read error. This CDR3 is CASSPSGTGGWDEQFF. The CDR3 nucleotides are TGTGCTAGCAGCCCCTCCGGGACAGGGGGCTGGGATGAGCAGTTCTTC. The V gene is TRBV7-7, the J gene TRBJ2-1, with 12 positions matching TRBD1. Germline V gene lookup returns CDR1 SSHAT and CDR2 FNYEAQ (reference sequence). The CDR3 is made up of 16 amino acids.

This clone occurred a few times. The rearrangement uses TRBV7-9 and TRBJ2-2; a possible D gene is TRBD2 (6 bases). Germline lookup yields CDR1 SEHNR and CDR2 FQNEAQ (reference sequence). The germline V and J ends were trimmed by 5 bases and 5 bases, with 15 bases remaining between them. CDR3 size: 15 residues. CDR3 protein: CASSPGVGRTGELFF. CDR3 DNA: TGTGCCAGCAGCCCGGGGGTAGGGAGGACCGGGGAGCTGTTTTTT.

This clone showed up just once. The J gene is TRBJ2-7, the V gene TRBV11-1; possible D gene TRBD1, 6 bases. Between the trimmed V and J ends, which lost 4 bases and 0 bases, there was a span of 13 bases. In germline, CDR1 is SGHAT, CDR2 FQDESV (reference sequence). The CDR3 consists of 15 residues. The CDR3 sequence: CASSSATTGSYEQYF. DNA of the CDR3: TGTGCCAGCAGCTCCGCGACGACAGGCTCCTACGAGCAGTACTTC.

The sample holds one count of this clone. The genes are TRBV6-5 and TRBJ1-6; 9 nucleotides align to TRBD1. Trimming cost V 6 bases and J 9 bases; bases outside gene matches: 3. The CDR3 extends over 13 amino acids. Germline CDR1 reads MNHEY; CDR2 reads SVGAGI. Here the CDR3 reads CASRGQGPSPLHF. CDR3 in DNA: TGTGCCAGCAGGGGACAGGGTCCTTCACCCCTCCACTTT.

The V and J genes are TRBV7-6 and TRBJ1-6; D is unclear. From germline, CDR1 is SGHVS and CDR2 FNYEAQ. The V end was cut by 5 bases, the J end by 7 bases, with 18 bases between. There are 16 residues in the CDR3. The CDR3 loop reads CASSPTILAQNSPLHF. The CDR3 DNA follows: TGTGCCAGCAGCCCTACCATACTCGCACAGAATTCACCCCTCCACTTT. Based on the CDR3 plus reference TRBV7-6 and TRBJ1-6, the full variable domain is GAGVSQSPRYKVTKRGQDVALRCDPISGHVSLYWYRQALGQGPEFLTYFNYEAQQDKSGLPNDRFSAERPEGSISTLTIQRTEQRDSAMYRCASSPTILAQNSPLHFGNGTRLTVT.

The rearrangement uses TRBV18 and TRBJ2-7; TRBD1 is a possible D gene (5 bases). V lost 1 base to trimming and J lost 0 bases, with 10 bases between them. The length of the CDR3 is 15 residues. Germline CDR1 and CDR2: KGHSH and LQKENI. The CDR3 DNA reads TGTGCCAGCTCACCACGCGGACACGGCTCCTACGAGCAGTACTTC. This gives the protein CASSPRGHGSYEQYF.

The chain has TRBV10-3 and TRBJ2-2; no reliable D call. Germline V CDR1 and CDR2: ENHRY, SYGVKD. The V end was cut by 4 bases, the J end by 1 base, with 4 bases between. The length of the CDR3 is 13 residues. The CDR3 loop is CAISGRNTGELFF. The CDR3 DNA follows: TGTGCCATCAGTGGCAGGAACACCGGGGAGCTGTTTTTT.

The V gene is TRBV7-2, the J gene TRBJ2-5, with 9 bases identical to TRBD1. Germline CDR1 is SGHTA and CDR2 is FQGNSA. The J segment lost 5 bases and the V segment lost 5 bases, leaving 9 bases of the junction unmatched. CDR3 length: 15 residues. The CDR3 loop is CASSPWAGTGETQYF. The CDR3 bases are TGTGCCAGCAGCCCCTGGGCAGGGACAGGGGAGACCCAGTACTTC.

The chain employs TRBV5-1 and TRBJ1-1; D is uncertain. The germline V and J ends were trimmed by 4 bases and 6 bases, with 16 bases remaining between them. Germline CDR1 SGHRS, CDR2 YFSETQ. CDR3 length: 14 amino acids. The DNA for the CDR3 is TGCGCCAGCAGCCAGACGGGTGGACTCGCTGAAGCTTTCTTT. Residues: CASSQTGGLAEAFF.

This sequence joins TRBV11-1 and TRBJ2-1, with 8 bases lining up with TRBD2. The V gene's germline CDR1 is SGHAT and CDR2 FQDESV (reference sequence). The CDR3 is made up of 15 amino acids. Trimming at V came to 3 bases and at J to 6 bases, leaving 7 bases not matched to a gene. The CDR3 DNA is TGTGCCAGCAGCTTCGACCGCGGGGGGTTCAATGAGCAGTTCTTC. Translated: CASSFDRGGFNEQFF.

This chain uses TRBV24-1 with TRBJ2-5, with no clear D. CDR1 is KGHDR and CDR2 is SFDVKD in the germline V gene. CDR3 size: 13 residues. The ends were cut back, 4 bases at V and 3 bases at J, with 8 bases in the middle. The CDR3 protein is CATSETEKETQYF. The CDR3 DNA reads TGTGCCACCAGTGAAACAGAGAAAGAGACCCAGTACTTC.

This chain links TRBV6-5 with TRBJ2-2, with 7 bases lining up with TRBD2. Trimming took 7 bases from V and 3 from J; bases not matched to a gene: 8. Germline CDR1 reads MNHEY; CDR2 reads SVGAGI. The CDR3 consists of 15 residues. Here the CDR3 DNA reads TGTGCCAGCAAATCGACTAGCTGGGACACCGGGGAGCTGTTTTTT. This encodes CASKSTSWDTGELFF.

V usage is TRBV5-6 and J usage is TRBJ1-5; D is uncertain. The germline V gene encodes CDR1 SGHDT and CDR2 YYEEEE. The CDR3 runs 16 residues. V dropped 4 bases and J dropped 2 bases, with 16 bases sitting between them. CDR3 sequence reads: CASSRDGPWGNQPQHF. As DNA, the CDR3 is TGTGCCAGCAGCAGAGATGGGCCTTGGGGCAATCAGCCCCAGCATTTT.

This chain joins TRBV7-2 and TRBJ2-5; 14 bases line up with TRBD2. In germline, CDR1 is SGHTA, CDR2 FQGNSA. This CDR3 spans 15 amino acids. Unmatched junction bases numbered 3, after V lost 4 bases and J lost 5 bases. CDR3 region: CASSYGTSGSETQYF. In DNA form, the CDR3 reads TGTGCCAGCAGCTATGGGACTAGCGGGAGTGAGACCCAGTACTTC.

This chain uses TRBV7-2 with TRBJ1-1; D gene unclear. Germline CDR1 reads SGHTA; CDR2 reads FQGNSA. This CDR3 spans 13 amino acids. Trimming removed 3 bases at V and 1 base at J, with 6 bases between. The CDR3 bases are TGTGCCAGCAGCTTCAACTCGAACACTGAAGCTTTCTTT. Amino acids: CASSFNSNTEAFF.

The chain links TRBV6-2 or TRBV6-3 to TRBJ2-1; D gene uncertain. In germline, CDR1 is MNHEY, CDR2 SVGEGT. Trimming stripped 6 bases from V and 6 bases from J, with 6 bases between. CDR3 length: 11 amino acids. Written as DNA, the CDR3 is TGTGCCAGCAGCCAGCCCAATGAGCAGTTCTTC. Protein: CASSQPNEQFF.

The chain recombines TRBV28 with TRBJ1-1; 7 bases agree with TRBD1. Germline V gene data show CDR1 as MDHEN and CDR2 as SYDVKM. There are 16 residues in the CDR3. Trimming removed 1 base from V and 3 bases from J; junction bases left unmatched: 8. CDR3 residues: CASSLFKGAGDTEAFF. CDR3 in DNA: TGTGCCAGCAGTTTATTTAAGGGGGCGGGTGACACTGAAGCTTTCTTT.

V and J are TRBV1 and TRBJ2-2; TRBD2 was called by the table and not checked on the DNA. TRBV1 is a pseudogene locus. The CDR3 extends over 16 amino acids. CDR3 residues: CTSSQEGGCDTGELFF. The DNA of the CDR3 is TGCACCAGCAGCCAGGAGGGAGGGTGCGACACCGGGGAGCTGTTTTTT.

This clone has just a few counts. This chain connects TRBV7-9 to TRBJ2-1, with 13 bases fitting TRBD2. The germline CDR1 and CDR2 sequences are SEHNR and FQNEAQ (reference sequence). The V segment lost 6 bases and the J segment 7 bases; nucleotides outside the gene matches: 12. The CDR3 length is 17 residues. The CDR3 nucleotides are TGTGCCAGCAGTTCTTACCAGACTAGCGGGAGGAGGAATGAGCAGTTCTTC. Its translation is CASSSYQTSGRRNEQFF.

The V and J genes are TRBV15 and TRBJ2-3; the D gene is possibly TRBD2 (6 bases). CDR3 length equals 14 residues. Germline V lookup: CDR1 LNHNV, CDR2 YYDKDF (reference sequence). The V end was cut by 1 base, the J end by 6 bases, with 11 bases between. In DNA form, the CDR3 reads TGTGCCACCAGCAGAGGGCGGGGAGCGGATACGCAGTATTTT. This translates into CATSRGRGADTQYF.

V gene TRBV6-5 combines with J gene TRBJ1-6, with a tentative D call TRBD1 (5 bases). V shed 7 bases and J shed 8 bases, with 15 bases lying between them. The germline CDR1 and CDR2 sequences are MNHEY and SVGAGI. The CDR3 loop spans 14 amino acids. The CDR3: CASKAGLGDSPLHF. CDR3 nucleotide sequence: TGTGCCAGCAAAGCAGGGTTGGGTGATTCACCCCTCCACTTT.